These 18 T cell receptor beta chains were all obtained from the same sample, sequenced in a study of T cell repertoires in cytomegalovirus infection. TCRdb ran MiXCR on the reads and lists one entry per CDR3 protein. The sample shows nearly 550,000 distinct CDR3 sequences, approximately 15% of them seen only once. The sample taken for sequencing was CD8+ T cells from PBMCs. The origin of the receptors is a human donor in good health (CMV status not recorded). Some clones in this sample may be carry-over from other donors' samples.

Note on this clonotype: This could be a read error, since a much larger clone is one nucleotide away. The conserved closing phenylalanine or tryptophan is absent in this CDR3, likely reflecting a read error. The gene calls are TRBV7-1 and TRBJ1-1; the match to TRBD1 covers 10 bases. TRBV7-1 qualifies as an ORF whose function is uncertain. This CDR3 comprises 16 residues. With 5 bases clipped from V and 2 bases from J, the junction kept 8 bases outside the gene matches. CDR3 in DNA: TGTGCCAGCAGCCCTCCGGGACAGGGGATAAACACTGAAGCTTTCTCT. Encoded protein: CASSPPGQGINTEAFS.

There are a few counts of this clonotype. CDR3 protein: CASSLKGNYGYTF. The CDR3, as DNA: TGTGCCAGCAGCTTAAAGGGGAACTATGGCTACACCTTC. The chain recombines TRBV7-9 with TRBJ1-2; the D gene is possibly TRBD1 (5 bases). Germline CDR1 reads SEHNR; CDR2 reads FQNEAQ (reference sequence). This CDR3 comprises 13 residues. With 2 bases removed from V and 2 bases from J, the gap between germline ends came to 6 bases.

This clonotype was detected many times. The V gene is TRBV28, the J gene TRBJ2-1; 12 bases agree with TRBD2. The CDR3 loop spans 16 amino acids. The V segment lost 6 bases and the J segment 5 bases; nucleotides outside the gene matches: 8. The V gene's germline CDR1 is MDHEN and CDR2 SYDVKM. This CDR3 reads CASRNLGTSGHNEQFF. The DNA of the CDR3 is TGTGCCAGCAGAAACTTAGGGACTAGCGGGCACAATGAGCAGTTCTTC.

This clonotype was observed a few times. The V and J genes are TRBV5-3 and TRBJ1-1, with a tentative D call TRBD1 (5 bases). TRBV5-3 qualifies as an ORF whose function is uncertain. The CDR3 sequence is 14 residues long. V gave up 3 bases and J gave up 4 bases, with 13 bases separating them. CDR3 coding DNA: TGTGCCAGAAGCTCGCCACAGGTGGGCACTGAAGCTTTCTTT. Amino acids: CARSSPQVGTEAFF.

This clonotype came up a few times. The V gene is TRBV6-1, the J gene TRBJ1-5; D not resolved. CDR1 and CDR2 (germline): MNHNS, SASEGT. The ends were cut back, 5 bases at V and 0 bases at J, with 8 bases in the middle. The CDR3 length is 14 residues. CDR3 protein: CASSWTDSNQPQHF. The CDR3 bases are TGTGCCAGCAGTTGGACGGATAGCAATCAGCCCCAGCATTTT.

The rearrangement joins TRBV7-9 to TRBJ1-5; unclear D gene. Germline CDR1 SEHNR, CDR2 FQNEAQ (reference sequence). The CDR3 has 12 residues. Trimming cost V 1 base and J 8 bases, with 6 bases left between them. The CDR3 nucleotides read TGTGCCAGCAGCTTAGAAAGGAAGCCCCAGCATTTT. Amino acids: CASSLERKPQHF.

This clonotype came up many times. The J gene is TRBJ2-7, the V gene TRBV6-5; no clear D gene. Germline V gene sequence: CDR1 MNHEY, CDR2 SVGAGI. The V end lost 0 bases, the J end lost 0 bases, and 9 bases lay between the germline ends. The CDR3 runs to 15 residues. The CDR3: CASSYSGYPSYEQYF. The CDR3 region has the DNA TGTGCCAGCAGTTACTCGGGCTACCCCTCCTACGAGCAGTACTTC.

This clonotype was recorded at least ten times. One junction end does not reproduce the germline sequence, and a read error may be involved. V is TRBV7-9 and J is TRBJ2-1, with D maybe TRBD1 (5 bases). The CDR3 spans 10 residues. In germline, CDR1 is SEHNR, CDR2 FQNEAQ (reference sequence). The CDR3 sequence: CAVGDNEQFF. The CDR3 nucleotides are TGCGCGGTAGGGGACAATGAGCAGTTCTTC.

This clonotype was counted many times. The V call is TRBV6-5, the J call TRBJ2-5; the D gene is possibly TRBD2 (6 bases). V was shortened by 0 bases and J by 1 base, with 9 bases between the two germline ends. This CDR3 has 15 amino acids. The germline gives CDR1 MNHEY, CDR2 SVGAGI. The CDR3 DNA reads TGTGCCAGCAGTTACTCTATAGCGGTCCAAGAGACCCAGTACTTC. Protein product: CASSYSIAVQETQYF.

This clonotype showed up many times. This chain connects TRBV6-1 to TRBJ1-1, with D unresolved. The CDR3 covers 13 residues. CDR1 is MNHNS, CDR2 SASEGT, per germline. Trimming took off 7 bases at V and 0 bases at J, with 9 bases between the two ends. The CDR3 sequence is CASIPSMNTEAFF. CDR3 nucleotide sequence: TGTGCCAGCATCCCCAGCATGAACACTGAAGCTTTCTTT.

This clonotype was counted ten times or more. The genes are TRBV7-2 and TRBJ1-2, with TRBD1 as a possible D gene (5 bases). Looked up from germline, CDR1 is SGHTA and CDR2 is FQGNSA. The CDR3 sequence is 13 residues long. Trimming took 5 bases from V and 6 from J, leaving 13 bases between them. The DNA of the CDR3 is TGTGCCAGCAGCCCCGGCAGGGCTGATGGCTACACCTTC. Its translation is CASSPGRADGYTF.

This clonotype was observed many times. V is TRBV4-1 and J is TRBJ2-2; no firm D call. Germline V gene data show CDR1 as MGHRA and CDR2 as YSYEKL. Deletions cut 4 bases from V and 4 bases from J, with 7 bases between. The CDR3 length is 13 residues. The CDR3 sequence: CASSPPATGELFF. CDR3 DNA sequence: TGCGCCAGCAGCCCCCCGGCCACCGGGGAGCTGTTTTTT.

In its sample, this clonotype was seen a few times. CDR3 in DNA: TGTGCCAGCTCGATCCCGAGGACAGGGGTGGACTATGGCTACACCTTC. It yields the protein CASSIPRTGVDYGYTF. This chain connects TRBV18 to TRBJ1-2, with 9 bases lining up with TRBD1. The CDR3 runs to 16 residues. Germline V CDR1 and CDR2: KGHSH, LQKENI. Trimming at V came to 6 bases and at J to 3 bases, leaving 11 bases not matched to a gene.

There are many counts of this clonotype. The J gene is TRBJ2-7, the V gene TRBV6-5; TRBD2 matches at 8 bases. The ends lost 6 bases at V and 4 bases at J; junction bases unmatched: 11. This CDR3 has 15 amino acids. Germline CDR1 MNHEY, CDR2 SVGAGI. The CDR3 bases are TGTGCCAGCAGCAACCCGGGACTAGTGGGGTACGAGCAGTACTTC. It codes for CASSNPGLVGYEQYF.

At least ten counts were recorded for this clonotype. CDR3 sequence: CASSLEGRGYEQYF. The CDR3 bases are TGTGCCAGCAGCTTGGAGGGGCGGGGATACGAGCAGTACTTC. The chain couples TRBV5-4 to TRBJ2-7; D possibly corresponds to TRBD2 (6 bases). The CDR3 extends over 14 amino acids. Germline assignment: CDR1 SGHNT and CDR2 YYREEE (reference sequence). Trimming took off 0 bases at V and 4 bases at J, with 11 bases between the two ends.

The chain links TRBV28 to TRBJ1-5; no definite D call. The CDR3 loop spans 14 amino acids. Germline CDR1 MDHEN, CDR2 SYDVKM. V was pared by 8 bases and J by 3 bases, with 14 bases between. CDR3 residues: CASGFGQINQPQHF. DNA of the CDR3: TGTGCCAGCGGCTTTGGCCAGATCAATCAGCCCCAGCATTTT.

This clonotype was detected a few times. The rearrangement uses TRBV3-1 and TRBJ2-5; TRBD2 matches 14 bases. Trimming cost V 8 bases and J 0 bases; bases outside gene matches: 11. The CDR3 loop spans 18 amino acids. In germline, CDR1 is LGHDT, CDR2 YNNKEL (reference sequence). CDR3 amino acids: CASLGLAGERPNQETQYF. DNA of the CDR3: TGTGCCAGCTTGGGACTAGCGGGAGAAAGGCCCAACCAAGAGACCCAGTACTTC.

This clonotype showed up just a few times. The chain employs TRBV20-1 and TRBJ2-1; the D is unclear. Trimming took 3 bases from V and 12 from J, leaving 9 bases between them. CDR3 length equals 10 residues. Germline CDR1 DFQATT, CDR2 SNEGSKA (reference sequence). The CDR3 bases are TGCAGTGCTAGTCTTCGAGTGCAGTTCTTC. It yields the protein CSASLRVQFF.